Below, 15 T cell receptor beta chains from the same sample are listed, as sequenced in a study of T-cell reconstitution after alpha-beta-depleted transplantation in children listed by TCRdb under 2016. Libraries were constructed by PCR. Sequencing relied on an Illumina HiSeq 2500. To normalize quantification of the TCRbeta repertoire, the TCR libraries were built with molecular barcoding that relied on unique molecular identifiers. TCRdb redid the processing of the public reads, applying fastp at Q25 and MiXCR, and retained in-frame beta chains. Rows merge per CDR3 protein into single entries with the most common DNA and genes. This sample gives hundreds of thousands of distinct CDR3 sequences in total; approximately 16% of them show up just once. The ten largest clonotypes hold 1.1% of the sample. The sequenced sample was PBMCs from the stem cell graft donor, obtained from the stem cell graft. All receptors derive from a human donor who donated a stem cell graft to a child with acute myeloid leukemia.

This clonotype occurred many times. This chain uses TRBV20-1 with TRBJ2-1; 9 nucleotides align to TRBD2. Trimming removed 5 bases from V and 4 bases from J; junction bases left unmatched: 6. The CDR3 is made up of 14 amino acids. The germline V gene encodes CDR1 DFQATT and CDR2 SNEGSKA (reference sequence). The CDR3 nucleotides are TGCAGTGCTCGTCTAGCGGGGAGTTACAATGAGCAGTTCTTC. Protein product: CSARLAGSYNEQFF.

This clonotype was picked up one time. Possible read error: a much larger clone is one base away. The chain carries TRBV29-1 and TRBJ2-1; perhaps TRBD2 as D (5 bases). The germline CDR1 and CDR2 sequences are SQVTM and ANQGSEA. CDR3 size: 12 residues. V dropped 5 bases and J dropped 8 bases, with 13 bases sitting between them. The CDR3 sequence: CSVYSEGDEQFF. The CDR3, as DNA: TGCAGCGTTTACAGCGAGGGCGATGAGCAGTTCTTC.

The CDR3 DNA reads as TGTGCCAGCAGCTTAACGGACAGGGATGGCTACACCTTC. This sequence encodes CASSLTDRDGYTF. The chain combines TRBV7-2 with TRBJ1-2; TRBD1 aligns across 8 bases. The junction had 2 bases not matched to a gene; V was cut back by 2 bases and J by 6 bases. The CDR3 contains 13 residues. CDR1 is SGHTA and CDR2 is FQGNSA in the germline V gene.

There are many counts of this clonotype. The rearrangement joins TRBV20-1 to TRBJ2-3, with D possibly TRBD2 on 7 matching bases. The V gene lost 3 bases and the J gene lost 5 bases, with 12 bases spanning the gap. This CDR3 contains 13 residues. Germline loops: CDR1 DFQATT, CDR2 SNEGSKA (reference sequence). The CDR3 reads CSAREGGKDTQYF. CDR3 bases: TGCAGTGCTAGGGAGGGGGGGAAAGATACGCAGTATTTT.

This clonotype was seen a handful of times. V is TRBV9 and J is TRBJ2-5; the D gene is possibly TRBD2 (6 bases). The germline V and J ends were trimmed by 3 bases and 3 bases, with 18 bases remaining between them. Germline V lookup: CDR1 SGDLS, CDR2 YYNGEE. CDR3 size: 16 residues. The CDR3 sequence is CASSGGRWGEKETQYF. CDR3 bases: TGTGCCAGCAGCGGCGGTCGTTGGGGGGAAAAAGAGACCCAGTACTTC. Variable domain in full (rest from reference TRBV9 and TRBJ2-5): DSGVTQTPKHLITATGQRVTLRCSPRSGDLSVYWYQQSLDQGLQFLIQYYNGEERAKGNILERFSAQQFPDLHSELNLSSLELGDSALYFCASSGGRWGEKETQYFGPGTRLLVL.

This clonotype was recorded many times. CDR3 sequence: CSARDGLMAFF. The CDR3 region has the DNA TGCAGTGCTAGAGATGGCTTAATGGCTTTCTTT. The chain couples TRBV20-1 to TRBJ1-1; D unresolved. V was clipped by 0 bases and J by 11 bases, with 10 bases between them. From germline, CDR1 is DFQATT and CDR2 SNEGSKA (reference sequence). The CDR3 extends over 11 amino acids.

V is TRBV24-1 and J is TRBJ2-6; the D is unclear. Germline V CDR1 and CDR2: KGHDR, SFDVKD. The CDR3 contains 14 residues. V was clipped by 3 bases and J by 2 bases, with 4 bases between them. CDR3 DNA: TGTGCCACCAGTGATAGGACTGGGGCCAACGTCCTGACTTTC. This sequence encodes CATSDRTGANVLTF.

This clonotype was observed a few times. The genes are TRBV24-1 and TRBJ1-1, with no clear D. CDR1 and CDR2 from the germline V gene are KGHDR and SFDVKD. This CDR3 is built from 13 residues. V was trimmed by 4 bases and J by 4 bases, leaving 9 bases between them. The CDR3 bases are TGTGCCACCAGTGACGGGGAGGGCACTGAAGCTTTCTTT. It is translated as CATSDGEGTEAFF.

This clonotype occurred a few times. The V and J genes are TRBV5-1 and TRBJ2-7; D gene ambiguous. Between the trimmed V and J ends, which lost 4 bases and 4 bases, there was a span of 15 bases. Germline V gives CDR1 SGHRS, CDR2 YFSETQ. There are 14 residues in the CDR3. CDR3 nucleotide sequence: TGCGCCAGCAGCGCCACCGGTGAACCTTACGAGCAGTACTTC. Protein sequence: CASSATGEPYEQYF.

The chain recombines TRBV20-1 with TRBJ1-1, with TRBD1 matching 9 bases. Germline V gene lookup returns CDR1 DFQATT and CDR2 SNEGSKA (reference sequence). V lost 0 bases and J lost 4; bases outside the gene matches: 6. CDR3 length equals 15 residues. Written as DNA, the CDR3 is TGCAGTGCTAGAGACGGGGACAGGGCAAGCACTGAAGCTTTCTTT. It translates to CSARDGDRASTEAFF.

In its sample, this clonotype was seen many times. The rearrangement links TRBV6-1 to TRBJ1-6; 10 bases align to TRBD1. The CDR3 runs 15 residues. V shed 5 bases, J shed 3 bases, and the junction held 1 base outside the gene matches. Per the germline V gene, CDR1 is MNHNS and CDR2 is SASEGT. The DNA for the CDR3 is TGTGCCAGCAGTCGGGACAGGGGCTATAATTCACCCCTCCACTTT. Translating it yields CASSRDRGYNSPLHF.

This clonotype was counted many times. The gene calls are TRBV12-3 or TRBV12-4 and TRBJ2-5; 11 bases line up with TRBD1. The CDR3 is 15 residues long. The ends lost 5 bases at V and 2 bases at J; junction bases unmatched: 4. The CDR3 nucleotides are TGTGCCAGCAGTCCGGGACAGGGGGAACAAGAGACCCAGTACTTC. It codes for CASSPGQGEQETQYF.

This clonotype showed up many times. The chain combines TRBV12-3 or TRBV12-4 with TRBJ2-7, with D perhaps matching TRBD1 (5 bases). The CDR3 sequence is 11 residues long. The V and J ends lost 5 bases and 5 bases respectively, with 7 bases between them. The CDR3 DNA sequence: TGTGCCAGCAGTGACAGTAACGAGCAGTACTTC. This sequence encodes CASSDSNEQYF.

J is TRBJ2-1 and V is TRBV15; 10 positions agree with TRBD1. Per the germline V gene, CDR1 is LNHNV and CDR2 is YYDKDF (reference sequence). Trimming took 0 bases from V and 0 from J; bases not matched to a gene: 8. The CDR3 extends over 19 amino acids. As DNA, the CDR3 is TGTGCCACCAGCAGAGAGAGAGACAGGGGGCCCAGCTCCTACAATGAGCAGTTCTTC. This gives the protein CATSRERDRGPSSYNEQFF.

This clonotype was detected ten times or more. V is TRBV7-6 and J is TRBJ2-7; TRBD1 agrees at 12 bases. The CDR3 runs to 17 residues. J lost 4 bases, V lost 1 base, and 8 bases had no gene match. Germline V lookup: CDR1 SGHVS, CDR2 FNYEAQ. CDR3 protein: CASSLESGTGGFYEQYF. CDR3 DNA: TGTGCCAGCAGCTTAGAATCCGGGACAGGGGGCTTTTACGAGCAGTACTTC.